This entry lists 9 T cell receptor beta chains sequenced from one sample in a study of blood T cell repertoires in COVID-19. The table came from immunoSEQ multiplex PCR; TCRdb's copy has only in-frame clones and leaves some out. This sample has under 200,000 clones, with around 86% found just once. Sequencing was performed on peripheral blood. These receptors were collected from a man aged 18 to 35 with acute or convalescent COVID-19.

This clone has only a few counts. This rearrangement joins TRBV11-1 to TRBJ1-2; 9 positions agree with TRBD1. J was trimmed by 7 bases and V by 10 bases; bases with no gene match: 13. Germline-derived CDR1 and CDR2 are SGHAT and FQDESV (reference sequence). CDR3 size: 14 residues. The CDR3 DNA follows: TGTGCCACACAACAGGGGGCGCCCGGTGCTGGCTACACCTTC. This encodes CATQQGAPGAGYTF.

This clone was observed a few times. The chain has TRBV5-4 and TRBJ1-2; possibly TRBD1 for D (5 bases). This CDR3 contains 13 residues. Germline V gene lookup returns CDR1 SGHNT and CDR2 YYREEE (reference sequence). V gave up 0 bases and J gave up 8 bases, with 11 bases separating them. CDR3 protein: CASSLASGGGYTF. As DNA, the CDR3 is TGTGCCAGCAGCTTGGCCTCGGGGGGAGGCTACACCTTC. Together with reference TRBV5-4 and TRBJ1-2, the CDR3 gives the full variable domain: ETGVTQSPTHLIKTRGQQVTLRCSSQSGHNTVSWYQQALGQGPQFIFQYYREEENGRGNFPPRFSGLQFPNYSSELNVNALELDDSALYLCASSLASGGGYTFGSGTRLTVV.

The chain links TRBV2 to TRBJ1-5, with D uncertain. The CDR3 covers 14 residues. The germline CDR1 and CDR2 sequences are SNHLY and FYNNEI. Trimming shortened V by 3 bases and J by 2 bases, and 8 bases separated the two germline ends. CDR3 loop: CASSDEAGNQPQHF. The CDR3 DNA reads TGTGCCAGCAGTGATGAGGCCGGCAATCAGCCCCAGCATTTT. Full variable domain (remainder filled in from reference TRBV2 and TRBJ1-5): EPEVTQTPSHQVTQMGQEVILRCVPISNHLYFYWYRQILGQKVEFLVSFYNNEISEKSEIFDDQFSVERPDGSNFTLKIRSTKLEDSAMYFCASSDEAGNQPQHFGDGTRLSIL.

V usage is TRBV12-5 and J usage is TRBJ1-1; 7 positions match TRBD1. The CDR3 covers 16 residues. The junction had 11 bases not matched to a gene; V was cut back by 7 bases and J by 0 bases. CDR1 is LGHNT, CDR2 FRNRAP, per germline. CDR3 DNA: TGTGCTAGTGCCTTTGGGGGAACAGGGGTGAACACTGAAGCTTTCTTT. As protein: CASAFGGTGVNTEAFF.

The chain couples TRBV23-1 to TRBJ2-1, with D possibly matching TRBD1 (6 bases). TRBV23-1 is treated as an ORF (open reading frame) with a function not yet certain. V was clipped by 3 bases and J by 0 bases, with 12 bases between them. This CDR3 is built from 16 residues. CDR3 amino acids: CASSHSGVASYNEQFF. CDR3 DNA sequence: TGCGCCAGCAGTCATTCAGGGGTCGCCTCCTACAATGAGCAGTTCTTC.

The V call is TRBV3-1 (or the pseudogene TRBV3-2), the J call TRBJ1-3; D might be TRBD1 (6 bases). The CDR3 totals 16 residues. Germline values: CDR1 LGHDT, CDR2 YNNKEL (reference sequence). Trimming removed 1 base at V and 5 bases at J, with 15 bases between. The CDR3 nucleotides read TGTGCCAGCAGCCAAGTCCTGAGGGACACCAGAAACACCATATATTTT. Translated: CASSQVLRDTRNTIYF.

This clone was picked up one time. The chain employs TRBV7-2 and TRBJ2-3; weak D call: TRBD2 (6 bases). There are 13 residues in the CDR3. Germline loops: CDR1 SGHTA, CDR2 FQGNSA. With 4 bases removed from V and 8 bases from J, the gap between germline ends came to 13 bases. CDR3 DNA: TGTGCCAGCAGCTCCCCCATGGAGGGTACGCAGTATTTT. It specifies CASSSPMEGTQYF. Together with reference TRBV7-2 and TRBJ2-3, the CDR3 gives the full variable domain: GAGVSQSPSNKVTEKGKDVELRCDPISGHTALYWYRQSLGQGLEFLIYFQGNSAPDKSGLPSDRFSAERTGGSVSTLTIQRTQQEDSAVYLCASSSPMEGTQYFGPGTRLTVL.

The chain has TRBV6-5 and TRBJ2-7, with D perhaps TRBD1 (5 bases). This CDR3 has 13 residues. Germline V CDR1 and CDR2: MNHEY, SVGAGI. V gave up 2 bases and J gave up 4 bases, with 9 bases separating them. The CDR3 here is CASSYGRAYEQYV. The CDR3, as DNA: TGTGCCAGCAGTTACGGCAGGGCTTACGAGCAGTACGTC.

This clone was counted once. The chain is built from TRBV2 and TRBJ2-7, with 7 bases aligning to TRBD1. The CDR3 has 15 residues. Germline V gene data show CDR1 as SNHLY and CDR2 as FYNNEI. Trimming at V came to 3 bases and at J to 3 bases, leaving 8 bases not matched to a gene. CDR3 in amino acids: CASSEFGTARYEQYF. The CDR3 bases are TGTGCCAGCAGTGAGTTTGGGACAGCGCGCTACGAGCAGTACTTC.